This TCR beta chain was recovered during a study of CD8+CD57+ T cells in acquired aplastic anemia. Patients selected for sequencing had displayed CD8+CD57+ cell expansion by flow cytometry. Per the germline V gene, CDR1 is SGHRS and CDR2 is YFSETQ. The CDR3 has 14 residues. The V and J ends lost 0 bases and 5 bases respectively, with 12 bases between them. Genomic DNA, the template, was used for profiling of the TCR beta VDJ and CDR3. Each CDR3 protein gets one entry after TCRdb re-called the reads with MiXCR. The sample lists around 500,000 distinct CDR3 sequences, about a third occurring once. The specimen was sorted CD4+, CD8+, or CD8+CD57+ T cells (not recorded which) from PBMCs. V usage is TRBV5-1 and J usage is TRBJ2-7; D may be TRBD1 (5 bases). The sequence was obtained from a human donor with aplastic anemia. The CDR3 DNA follows: TGCGCCAGCAGCTTGGGACAGCCCCCTGACGAGCAGTACTTC. Its translation is CASSLGQPPDEQYF.